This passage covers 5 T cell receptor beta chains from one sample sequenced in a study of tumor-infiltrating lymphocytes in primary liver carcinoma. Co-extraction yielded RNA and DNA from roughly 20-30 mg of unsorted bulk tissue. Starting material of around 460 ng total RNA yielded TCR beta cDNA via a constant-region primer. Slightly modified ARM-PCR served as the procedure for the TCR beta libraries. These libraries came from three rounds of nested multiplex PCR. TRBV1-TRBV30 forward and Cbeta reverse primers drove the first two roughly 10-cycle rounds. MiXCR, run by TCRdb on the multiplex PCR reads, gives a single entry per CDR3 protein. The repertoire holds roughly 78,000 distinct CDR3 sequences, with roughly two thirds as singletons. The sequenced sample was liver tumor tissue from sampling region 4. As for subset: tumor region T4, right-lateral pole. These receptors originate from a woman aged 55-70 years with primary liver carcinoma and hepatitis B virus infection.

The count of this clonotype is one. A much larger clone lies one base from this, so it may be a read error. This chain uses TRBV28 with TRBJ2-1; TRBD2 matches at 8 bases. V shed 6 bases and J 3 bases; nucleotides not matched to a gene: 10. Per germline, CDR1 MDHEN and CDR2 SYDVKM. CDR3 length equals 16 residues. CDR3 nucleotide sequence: TGTGCCAGCAGCCCGGGGGGGGCCGTGCACTACAATGAGCAGTTCTTC. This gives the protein CASSPGGAVHYNEQFF.

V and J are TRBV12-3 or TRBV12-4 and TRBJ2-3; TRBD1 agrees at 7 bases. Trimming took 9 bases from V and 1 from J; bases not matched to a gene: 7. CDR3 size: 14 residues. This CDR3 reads CASIRQGGTDTQYF. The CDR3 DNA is TGTGCCAGTATCCGACAGGGTGGCACAGATACGCAGTATTTT.

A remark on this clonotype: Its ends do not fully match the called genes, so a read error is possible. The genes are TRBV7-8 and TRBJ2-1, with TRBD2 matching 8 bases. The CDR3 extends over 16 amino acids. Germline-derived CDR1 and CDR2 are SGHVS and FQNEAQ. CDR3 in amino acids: CASSLVGSSGTNVQFF. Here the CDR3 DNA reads TGTGCCAGCAGCTTAGTTGGGAGTAGCGGGACCAATGTGCAGTTCTTC. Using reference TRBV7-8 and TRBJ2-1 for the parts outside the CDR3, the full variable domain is GAGVSQSPRYKVAKRGQDVALRCDPISGHVSLFWYQQALGQGPEFLTYFQNEAQLDKSGLPSDRFFAERPEGSVSTLKIQRTQQEDSAVYLCASSLVGSSGTNVQFFGPGTRLTVL.

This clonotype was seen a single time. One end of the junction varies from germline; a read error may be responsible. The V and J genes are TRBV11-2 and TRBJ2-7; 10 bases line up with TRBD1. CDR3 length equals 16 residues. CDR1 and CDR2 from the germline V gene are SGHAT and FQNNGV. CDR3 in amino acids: CTSSLEGQGSPHEQYF. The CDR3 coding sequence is TGTACCAGCAGTTTAGAGGGACAGGGGTCTCCCCACGAGCAGTACTTC.

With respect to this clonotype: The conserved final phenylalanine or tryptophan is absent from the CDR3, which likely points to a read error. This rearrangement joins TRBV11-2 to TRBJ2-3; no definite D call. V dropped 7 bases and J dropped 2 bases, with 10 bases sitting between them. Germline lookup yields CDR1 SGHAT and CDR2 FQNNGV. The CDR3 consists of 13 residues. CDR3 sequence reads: CASNLLVTDTQYS. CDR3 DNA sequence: TGTGCCAGCAACCTCCTTGTCACAGATACGCAGTATTCT.